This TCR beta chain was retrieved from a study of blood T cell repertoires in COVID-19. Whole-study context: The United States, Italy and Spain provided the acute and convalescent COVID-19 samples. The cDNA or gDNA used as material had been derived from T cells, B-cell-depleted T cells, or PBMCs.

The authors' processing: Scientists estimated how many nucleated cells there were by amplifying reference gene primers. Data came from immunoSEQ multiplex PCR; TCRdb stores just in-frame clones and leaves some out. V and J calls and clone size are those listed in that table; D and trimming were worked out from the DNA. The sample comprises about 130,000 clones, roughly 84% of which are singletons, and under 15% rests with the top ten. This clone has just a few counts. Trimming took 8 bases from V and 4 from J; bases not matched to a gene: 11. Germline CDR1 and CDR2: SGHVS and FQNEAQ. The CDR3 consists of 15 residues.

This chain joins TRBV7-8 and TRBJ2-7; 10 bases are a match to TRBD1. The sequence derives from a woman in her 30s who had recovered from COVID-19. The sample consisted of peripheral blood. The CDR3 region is CASRGGTGAEYEQYF. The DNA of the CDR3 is TGTGCCAGCCGGGGGGGGACAGGGGCTGAATACGAGCAGTACTTC.